This T cell receptor (beta chain) was found in a study of blood T cell repertoires in COVID-19. Whole-study context: Samples taken during acute and convalescent COVID-19 were collected in the United States, Italy and Spain.

Cohorts were determined from participant-reported clinical history. Two negative PCRs, clearance, or symptom resolution were required of recovered Cohort 3 donors. Per the authors' pipeline: Estimation of nucleated cell counts was performed using reference gene primer amplification. Some clones are missing from TCRdb's copy, which holds only in-frame ones; the method was immunoSEQ multiplex PCR. That table gives V, J and clone size, and the DNA gave D and trimming. The sample carries roughly 260,000 clones, 75% to 90% recorded once. This receptor was obtained from a woman in her forties or fifties who had recovered from COVID-19. The specimen was PBMCs or T cells enriched from blood (not recorded which).

The CDR3 region has the DNA TGTGCCAGCAGCCTTAGAAGAGGCTACGAGCAGTACTTC. It codes for CASSLRRGYEQYF. The chain joins TRBV28 to TRBJ2-7; D is unresolved. The CDR3 is 13 residues long. Trimming removed 6 bases at V and 3 bases at J, with 12 bases between. Germline-derived CDR1 and CDR2 are MDHEN and SYDVKM.